The T cell receptor (beta chain) described here comes from a study of blood T cell repertoires in COVID-19. Profiled with immunoSEQ multiplex PCR; TCRdb holds only in-frame clones, not every one. The sample carries 220,000 or so clones, 75% to 90% recorded once. Germline V lookup: CDR1 MNHNY, CDR2 SVGAGI (reference sequence). This CDR3 spans 14 amino acids. The ends were cut back, 0 bases at V and 5 bases at J, with 11 bases in the middle. Sequences were obtained from peripheral blood. The TCR sequence derives from a woman older than 75 with COVID-19, enrolled during active disease. This chain links TRBV6-6 with TRBJ2-7; the D gene is possibly TRBD2 (5 bases). CDR3 sequence (DNA): TGTGCCAGCAGTTACTCGGCGCGGGTAAACGAGCAGTACTTC. This encodes CASSYSARVNEQYF.